A single sample gave rise to the 19 T cell receptor beta chains below, sequenced in a study of early T cells in non-severe SARS-CoV-2 infection. Via MiXCR, TCRdb re-called the 5' RACE reads, giving one row per CDR3 protein. The sample lists about 69,000 distinct CDR3 sequences, 12% occurring once. Sequenced input: whole blood. These receptor sequences come from an adult who was a healthcare worker with PCR-confirmed SARS-CoV-2 infection or an uninfected control (not recorded which).

This clonotype has at least ten counts. The rearrangement links TRBV7-9 to TRBJ2-3; perhaps TRBD2 as D (6 bases). Looked up from germline, CDR1 is SEHNR and CDR2 is FQNEAQ (reference sequence). The CDR3 spans 14 residues. Trimming stripped 3 bases from V and 5 bases from J, with 12 bases between. Written as DNA, the CDR3 is TGTGCCAGCAGCTTGGGGGGAAGCGGAGATACGCAGTATTTT. Its protein is CASSLGGSGDTQYF.

Regarding this clonotype: One base away lies a much larger clone, so this may be a sequencing read error. V gene TRBV2 combines with J gene TRBJ1-2; TRBD1 might be the D (6 bases). CDR1 and CDR2 (germline): SNHLY, FYNNEI. The CDR3 length is 12 residues. The CDR3 DNA reads as TGTGCCAGCAGTGGGGACATTCATGGGTCCATCTTC. Encoded protein: CASSGDIHGSIF.

This clonotype has at least ten counts. The CDR3 here is CASSIQLGGAYNEQFF. CDR3 DNA: TGTGCCAGTAGTATCCAATTGGGGGGCGCGTACAATGAGCAGTTCTTC. This chain links TRBV19 with TRBJ2-1; D might be TRBD1 or TRBD2, each matching 6 bases. V gave up 3 bases and J gave up 4 bases, with 16 bases separating them. Per germline, CDR1 LNHDA and CDR2 SQIVND (reference sequence). This CDR3 is built from 16 residues.

The chain has TRBV2 and TRBJ2-2; TRBD2 matches at 7 bases. The trim removed 1 base at V and 4 bases at J, leaving 3 bases unmatched. Germline CDR1 is SNHLY and CDR2 is FYNNEI. The CDR3 loop spans 15 amino acids. For the CDR3, the DNA is TGTGCCAGCAGTGAAGTAGGACTAGTCACCGGGGAGCTGTTTTTT. It specifies CASSEVGLVTGELFF.

In its sample, this clonotype was seen many times. V is TRBV20-1 and J is TRBJ2-5; 12 nucleotides match TRBD2. The CDR3 spans 15 residues. The germline gives CDR1 DFQATT, CDR2 SNEGSKA (reference sequence). The junction had 7 bases not matched to a gene; V was cut back by 5 bases and J by 3 bases. The CDR3 DNA follows: TGCAGTGCTCCCCCTCTAGCGGGAGGGGAAGAGACCCAGTACTTC. Translation gives CSAPPLAGGEETQYF.

The sample holds a few counts of this clonotype. The rearrangement joins TRBV19 to TRBJ2-3; D perhaps matches TRBD2 (6 bases). Trimming removed 9 bases from V and 3 bases from J, with 19 bases in between. The CDR3 has 15 residues. The germline V gene encodes CDR1 LNHDA and CDR2 SQIVND (reference sequence). CDR3 bases: TGTGCCAGCAGAGCCGGGAGTCAGGCGACAGATACGCAGTATTTT. This translates into CASRAGSQATDTQYF.

In this sample, this clonotype turned up many times. V usage is TRBV5-1 and J usage is TRBJ2-3, with D hard to call. The length of the CDR3 is 14 residues. V lost 0 bases to trimming and J lost 6 bases, with 11 bases between them. Germline CDR1 and CDR2: SGHRS and YFSETQ. This CDR3 reads CASSLGGLDDTQYF. For the CDR3, the DNA is TGCGCCAGCAGCTTGGGAGGCCTCGACGATACGCAGTATTTT.

Concerning this clonotype itself: A much larger clone is a single base away; this may be a read error. This chain joins TRBV24-1 and TRBJ2-1, with TRBD1 identical over 7 bases. V dropped 4 bases and J dropped 2; count of bases not matched to a gene: 4. Germline-derived CDR1 and CDR2 are KGHDR and SFDVKD. The CDR3 totals 15 residues. DNA for the CDR3: TGTGCCACCAGTGACCCGGGACAGCCCTACAATGAGCAGTTCTTC. This gives the protein CATSDPGQPYNEQFF.

This chain joins TRBV6-2 or TRBV6-3 and TRBJ2-3; 8 bases agree with TRBD1. Trimming removed 6 bases from V and 2 bases from J; junction bases left unmatched: 7. The CDR3 covers 15 residues. Germline V gene lookup returns CDR1 MNHEY and CDR2 SVGEGT. The CDR3, as DNA: TGTGCCAGCAGACGGACAGGGACGTTCACAGATACGCAGTATTTT. This sequence encodes CASRRTGTFTDTQYF.

This clonotype has only a few counts. The chain uses TRBV3-1 and TRBJ2-1; tentative D call: TRBD2 (5 bases). The CDR3 extends over 13 amino acids. V was pared by 0 bases and J by 12 bases, with 12 bases between. Germline V gives CDR1 LGHDT, CDR2 YNNKEL (reference sequence). In DNA, the CDR3 is TGTGCCAGCAGCCAAGATAGAAGCGGCGGGCAGTTCTTC. Residues: CASSQDRSGGQFF.

This clonotype was observed many times. The J gene is TRBJ1-1, the V gene TRBV7-9, with 8 bases matching TRBD1. The ends lost 5 bases at V and 3 bases at J; junction bases unmatched: 2. Germline values: CDR1 SEHNR, CDR2 FQNEAQ (reference sequence). The CDR3 runs 13 residues. CDR3 region: CASSPTGDTEAFF. In nucleotides, the CDR3 is TGTGCCAGCAGCCCGACAGGGGACACTGAAGCTTTCTTT.

The V gene is TRBV30, the J gene TRBJ2-6; TRBD1 agrees at 8 bases. The junction had 6 bases not matched to a gene; V was cut back by 5 bases and J by 0 bases. The CDR3 consists of 16 residues. In germline, CDR1 is GTSNPN, CDR2 SVGIG (reference sequence). The CDR3 DNA follows: TGTGCCTGGGAGACAGGGGCTTTCTCTGGGGCCAACGTCCTGACTTTC. This codes for CAWETGAFSGANVLTF.

The chain links TRBV28 to TRBJ2-7, with 8 bases lining up with TRBD1. V lost 6 bases and J lost 4; bases outside the gene matches: 8. This CDR3 has 14 residues. Germline V gene sequence: CDR1 MDHEN, CDR2 SYDVKM. The CDR3 coding sequence is TGTGCCAGCAGAGGACAGGGACCCCCTTACGAGCAGTACTTC. This sequence encodes CASRGQGPPYEQYF.

This clonotype was detected only a few times. The V and J genes are TRBV6-2 or TRBV6-3 and TRBJ2-7; 8 nucleotides line up with TRBD1. The germline CDR1 and CDR2 sequences are MNHEY and SVGEGT. This CDR3 contains 15 residues. Unmatched junction bases numbered 7, after V lost 5 bases and J lost 1 base. The CDR3 spells CASSILGQGSYEQYF. CDR3 DNA sequence: TGTGCCAGCAGTATCCTTGGACAGGGTTCCTACGAGCAGTACTTC.

This clonotype was detected ten times or more. CDR3 amino acids: CSAGSHGELFF. CDR3 nucleotide sequence: TGCAGTGCCGGTAGTCACGGGGAGCTGTTTTTT. The gene calls are TRBV20-1 and TRBJ2-2; D not certain. Trimming left V 6 bases short and J 7 bases short, with 9 bases between. This CDR3 is built from 11 residues. Germline values: CDR1 DFQATT, CDR2 SNEGSKA (reference sequence).

This clonotype has ten or more counts. The rearrangement links TRBV11-2 to TRBJ1-1; the D gene is possibly TRBD1 (5 bases). In germline, CDR1 is SGHAT, CDR2 FQNNGV. V dropped 5 bases and J dropped 1 base, with 8 bases sitting between them. CDR3 size: 13 residues. For the CDR3, the DNA is TGTGCCAGCAGCGGCGACAGGAACACTGAAGCTTTCTTT. Translation: CASSGDRNTEAFF.

This clonotype was picked up a small number of times. J is TRBJ2-1 and V is TRBV7-6; tentatively, D is TRBD1 or TRBD2 (6 bases each). Germline V lookup: CDR1 SGHVS, CDR2 FNYEAQ. The V end lost 3 bases, the J end lost 1 base, and 16 bases lay between the germline ends. CDR3 size: 17 residues. CDR3 amino acids: CASSFNPPGASYNEQFF. The CDR3 DNA sequence: TGTGCCAGCAGCTTCAATCCCCCGGGGGCTTCCTACAATGAGCAGTTCTTC.

This clonotype showed up just a few times. The rearrangement uses TRBV29-1 and TRBJ1-4; D might be TRBD1 (5 bases). The V end lost 7 bases, the J end lost 12 bases, and 15 bases lay between the germline ends. The CDR3 contains 11 residues. Germline assignment: CDR1 SQVTM and CDR2 ANQGSEA. The CDR3 loop reads CSAYGGAELFF. The DNA for the CDR3 is TGCAGCGCCTACGGTGGGGCGGAACTGTTTTTT.

Ten or more counts support this clonotype. The chain combines TRBV15 with TRBJ2-1; 9 bases agree with TRBD2. The J segment lost 4 bases and the V segment lost 0 bases, leaving 13 bases of the junction unmatched. The CDR3 is 19 amino acids. Germline assignment: CDR1 LNHNV and CDR2 YYDKDF (reference sequence). This CDR3 is CATSRDLSQREALYNEQFF. CDR3 nucleotides: TGTGCCACCAGCAGAGATCTTTCCCAGCGGGAGGCGTTGTACAATGAGCAGTTCTTC.